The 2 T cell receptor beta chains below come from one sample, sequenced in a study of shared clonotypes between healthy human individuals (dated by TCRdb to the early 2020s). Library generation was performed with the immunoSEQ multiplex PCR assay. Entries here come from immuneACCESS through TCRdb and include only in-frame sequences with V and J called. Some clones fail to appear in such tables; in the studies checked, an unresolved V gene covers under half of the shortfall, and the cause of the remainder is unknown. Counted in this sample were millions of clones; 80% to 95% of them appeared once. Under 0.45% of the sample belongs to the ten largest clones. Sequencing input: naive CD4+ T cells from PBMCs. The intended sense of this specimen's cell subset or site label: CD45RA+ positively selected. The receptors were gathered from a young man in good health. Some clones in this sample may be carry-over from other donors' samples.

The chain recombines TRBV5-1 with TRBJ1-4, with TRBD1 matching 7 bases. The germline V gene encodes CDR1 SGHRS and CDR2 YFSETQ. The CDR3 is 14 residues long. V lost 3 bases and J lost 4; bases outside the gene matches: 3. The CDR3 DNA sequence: TGCGCCAGCAGCTCGGGACAGAGTAATGAAAAACTGTTTTTT. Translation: CASSSGQSNEKLFF. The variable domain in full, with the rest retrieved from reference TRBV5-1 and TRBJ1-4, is KAGVTQTPRYLIKTRGQQVTLSCSPISGHRSVSWYQQTPGQGLQFLFEYFSETQRNKGNFPGRFSGRQFSNSRSEMNVSTLELGDSALYLCASSSGQSNEKLFFGSGTQLSVL.

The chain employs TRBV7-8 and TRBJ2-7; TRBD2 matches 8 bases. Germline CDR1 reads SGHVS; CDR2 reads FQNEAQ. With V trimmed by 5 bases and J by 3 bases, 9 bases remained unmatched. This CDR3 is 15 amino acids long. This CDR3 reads CASSPQLAANYEQYF. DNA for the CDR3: TGTGCCAGCAGCCCCCAACTAGCGGCTAACTACGAGCAGTACTTC.